This entry lists 29 T cell receptor beta chains sequenced from one sample in a study of radiotherapy plus CTLA-4 blockade in lung cancer. Sequencing used immunoSEQ multiplex PCR; TCRdb keeps in-frame clones, though not all of them. The sample has 30,000 to 40,000 clones; around 70% are singletons. The source material was peripheral blood, sampled from a patient treated with radiotherapy plus ipilimumab. Receptors originate from a human donor with non-small cell lung cancer whose response to radiotherapy plus ipilimumab could not be evaluated.

J is TRBJ1-2 and V is TRBV12-5; D unresolved. Trimming stripped 5 bases from V and 4 bases from J, with 8 bases between. The CDR3 is 12 residues long. The V gene's germline CDR1 is LGHNT and CDR2 FRNRAP. CDR3 nucleotides: TGTGCTAGTGGTGCCGACTTCTATGGCTACACCTTC. This translates into CASGADFYGYTF.

This clone appeared once. This sequence joins TRBV5-1 and TRBJ2-5, with TRBD2 as a possible D gene (6 bases). V was pared by 3 bases and J by 3 bases, with 15 bases between. Germline V gene sequence: CDR1 SGHRS, CDR2 YFSETQ. The CDR3 has 15 amino acids. The CDR3 region is CASSWGLFGKETQYF. The CDR3 bases are TGCGCCAGCAGCTGGGGACTTTTCGGTAAAGAGACCCAGTACTTC.

The chain links TRBV28 to TRBJ1-4, with D possibly TRBD1 on 5 matching bases. CDR3 size: 14 residues. In germline, CDR1 is MDHEN, CDR2 SYDVKM. Trimming left V 6 bases short and J 5 bases short, with 13 bases between. CDR3 coding DNA: TGTGCCAGCAGACAAGGGGTGAGGAATGAAAAACTGTTTTTT. It yields the protein CASRQGVRNEKLFF.

This clone appeared a few times. The V gene is TRBV5-1, the J gene TRBJ2-5, with a possible D match to TRBD1 (6 bases). Germline lookup yields CDR1 SGHRS and CDR2 YFSETQ. V was cut by 0 bases and J by 4 bases, with 13 bases left in between. CDR3 length equals 15 residues. The CDR3 region is CASSLEGGGPETQYF. CDR3 bases: TGCGCCAGCAGCTTGGAAGGTGGGGGCCCAGAGACCCAGTACTTC.

The chain joins TRBV7-2 to TRBJ2-3; TRBD1 agrees at 8 bases. The CDR3 covers 16 residues. Germline trimming cut 3 bases from V and 3 bases from J; bases unmatched to any gene: 8. CDR1 is SGHTA and CDR2 is FQGNSA in the germline V gene. This chain's CDR3 is CASSFFSGGRTDTQYF. The CDR3 DNA sequence: TGTGCCAGCAGCTTCTTTTCAGGGGGCCGGACAGATACGCAGTATTTT.

This clone was detected only a few times. The V gene is TRBV21-1, the J gene TRBJ1-1; the D call of TRBD1 is as the table states it, not checked on the DNA. TRBV21-1 is a known pseudogene. This CDR3 region has 16 residues. The CDR3 loop reads CASSTQKDRVNTEAFF. DNA for the CDR3: TGTGCCAGCAGCACCCAGAAGGACAGGGTGAACACTGAAGCTTTCTTT.

This chain uses TRBV7-9 with TRBJ1-1; D is undetermined. The CDR3 has 15 amino acids. The V end lost 5 bases, the J end lost 0 bases, and 13 bases lay between the germline ends. Germline CDR1 and CDR2: SEHNR and FQNEAQ (reference sequence). The CDR3, as DNA: TGTGCCAGCAGCCCGAAACAGAGACTGAACACTGAAGCTTTCTTT. Residues: CASSPKQRLNTEAFF.

This chain connects TRBV6-1 to TRBJ2-7; D unresolved. Trimming cost V 6 bases and J 0 bases, with 12 bases left between them. From germline, CDR1 is MNHNS and CDR2 SASEGT. The length of the CDR3 is 14 residues. The CDR3: CASSVTPNSYEQYF. The CDR3 region has the DNA TGTGCCAGCAGCGTCACACCGAACTCCTACGAGCAGTACTTC.

This clone is labeled medium-sized. The chain employs TRBV5-1 and TRBJ1-2; D unresolved. Looked up from germline, CDR1 is SGHRS and CDR2 is YFSETQ. The CDR3 is 14 residues long. Trimming shortened V by 0 bases and J by 6 bases, and 12 bases separated the two germline ends. CDR3 in amino acids: CASSLGFTSDGYTF. The CDR3 DNA sequence: TGCGCCAGCAGCTTGGGATTTACCTCGGATGGCTACACCTTC.

The gene calls are TRBV7-2 and TRBJ1-6; D is unresolved. Looked up from germline, CDR1 is SGHTA and CDR2 is FQGNSA. V lost 4 bases and J 6 bases, leaving 4 bases between the germline ends. The CDR3 consists of 12 residues. CDR3 sequence: CASSSGNSPLHF. CDR3 sequence (DNA): TGTGCCAGCAGCTCCGGTAATTCACCCCTCCACTTT.

The rearrangement joins TRBV9 to TRBJ2-1; D not certain. V lost 4 bases to trimming and J lost 13 bases, with 18 bases between them. Germline V lookup: CDR1 SGDLS, CDR2 YYNGEE. The CDR3 loop spans 13 amino acids. The CDR3 DNA follows: TGTGCCAGCAGCCCAATACTCGGGTCCGTCCAGTTCTTC. It translates to CASSPILGSVQFF.

The chain employs TRBV5-6 and TRBJ1-2, with 7 bases aligning to TRBD1. V shed 1 base and J 8 bases; nucleotides not matched to a gene: 5. Germline-derived CDR1 and CDR2 are SGHDT and YYEEEE. CDR3 length: 13 amino acids. The CDR3 DNA is TGTGCCAGCAGCTTGAAAGGACAGGACGGCTACACCTTC. Amino acid sequence: CASSLKGQDGYTF.

This clone was seen only once. The CDR3 loop is CASSLAVQAGDTQYF. The CDR3, as DNA: TGTGCCAGCAGCTTAGCGGTCCAAGCGGGAGATACGCAGTATTTT. The genes are TRBV7-2 and TRBJ2-3, with D possibly matching TRBD2 (6 bases). Germline V lookup: CDR1 SGHTA, CDR2 FQGNSA. With 0 bases removed from V and 5 bases from J, the gap between germline ends came to 12 bases. The CDR3 loop spans 15 amino acids. Full variable domain (missing parts from reference TRBV7-2 and TRBJ2-3): GAGVSQSPSNKVTEKGKDVELRCDPISGHTALYWYRQSLGQGLEFLIYFQGNSAPDKSGLPSDRFSAERTGGSVSTLTIQRTQQEDSAVYLCASSLAVQAGDTQYFGPGTRLTVL.

V gene TRBV6-4 combines with J gene TRBJ2-1; 8 nucleotides line up with TRBD2. Germline V gives CDR1 MRHNA, CDR2 SNTAGT. Trimming removed 4 bases from V and 0 bases from J; junction bases left unmatched: 2. CDR3 length equals 15 residues. CDR3 nucleotides: TGTGCCAGCAGTGCCGGGAGGGACTCCTACAATGAGCAGTTCTTC. Residues: CASSAGRDSYNEQFF.

This chain links TRBV1 with TRBJ2-7; no check of the table's D call, TRBD2, against the DNA was made. TRBV1 is recorded as a pseudogene. This CDR3 region has 13 residues. CDR3 DNA sequence: TGCACCAGCAGCCAACTAGCGGTTGGGGAGCAGTACTTC. Translation gives CTSSQLAVGEQYF.

This chain uses TRBV2 with TRBJ1-6; D remains unclear. Germline assignment: CDR1 SNHLY and CDR2 FYNNEI. V lost 0 bases and J lost 10, with 7 bases in between. CDR3 length: 13 residues. The CDR3 is CASSEARRSPLHF. CDR3 sequence (DNA): TGTGCCAGCAGTGAAGCTCGGAGGTCACCCCTCCACTTT. Complete variable domain (other parts from reference TRBV2 and TRBJ1-6): EPEVTQTPSHQVTQMGQEVILRCVPISNHLYFYWYRQILGQKVEFLVSFYNNEISEKSEIFDDQFSVERPDGSNFTLKIRSTKLEDSAMYFCASSEARRSPLHFGNGTRLTVT.

In the case of this clone: The conserved closing phenylalanine or tryptophan is absent in this CDR3, likely reflecting a read error. Because the CDR3's place on the DNA is in doubt, the DNA is left out and the CDR3 is given as listed by TCRdb. The rearrangement uses TRBV7-2 and TRBJ1-4. The CDR3 totals 9 residues, both ends included. Germline V CDR1 and CDR2: SGHTA, FQGNSA. CDR3 sequence reads: CASRRRGLA.

V and J are TRBV7-9 and TRBJ2-7, with D possibly matching TRBD2 (6 bases). From germline, CDR1 is SEHNR and CDR2 FQNEAQ (reference sequence). The V and J ends lost 5 bases and 5 bases respectively, with 16 bases between them. This CDR3 has 14 residues. This chain's CDR3 is CASSKSGFGDEQYF. For the CDR3, the DNA is TGTGCCAGCAGCAAAAGCGGGTTCGGGGACGAGCAGTACTTC.

This clone was seen once. The chain combines TRBV6-5 with TRBJ1-2; no firm D call. V lost 6 bases and J 6 bases, leaving 14 bases between the germline ends. This CDR3 has 13 residues. Germline CDR1 and CDR2: MNHEY and SVGAGI. DNA of the CDR3: TGTGCCAGCAGCCAGAGGCTTAAAAATGGCTACACCTTC. It yields the protein CASSQRLKNGYTF.

This clone was observed once. This sequence joins TRBV29-1 and TRBJ2-5; D remains ambiguous. Germline loops: CDR1 SQVTM, CDR2 ANQGSEA. The CDR3 has 11 amino acids. V gave up 3 bases and J gave up 5 bases, with 7 bases separating them. CDR3 amino acids: CSVERLETQYF. CDR3 sequence (DNA): TGCAGCGTTGAGAGGCTCGAGACCCAGTACTTC.

The V gene is TRBV7-3, the J gene TRBJ1-5; TRBD1 aligns across 8 bases. This CDR3 is 14 amino acids long. The germline gives CDR1 SGHTA, CDR2 FQGTGA. The junction had 4 bases not matched to a gene; V was cut back by 5 bases and J by 4 bases. The CDR3 nucleotides read TGTGCCAGCAGCGCACAGGGGGGAAATCAGCCCCAGCATTTT. The encoded protein is CASSAQGGNQPQHF.

This clone showed up just once. V gene TRBV9 combines with J gene TRBJ2-2; 11 bases fit TRBD2. The CDR3 is 18 residues long. Trimming took 2 bases from V and 2 from J; bases not matched to a gene: 8. The germline V gene encodes CDR1 SGDLS and CDR2 YYNGEE. The CDR3 reads CASSVPTSGNPNTGELFF. CDR3 sequence (DNA): TGTGCCAGCAGCGTCCCGACTAGCGGGAACCCTAACACCGGGGAGCTGTTTTTT.

The V and J genes are TRBV25-1 and TRBJ2-3; the match to TRBD2 covers 7 bases. This CDR3 spans 15 amino acids. Germline V CDR1 and CDR2: MGHDK, SYGVNS. V lost 6 bases to trimming and J lost 5 bases; unmatched junction nucleotides: 11. The CDR3 loop reads CASSVGLLLGDTQYF. The DNA of the CDR3 is TGTGCCAGCAGCGTGGGACTACTCTTGGGAGATACGCAGTATTTT.

The genes are TRBV6-5 and TRBJ2-3; D unclear. The ends were cut back, 8 bases at V and 3 bases at J, with 12 bases in the middle. In germline, CDR1 is MNHEY, CDR2 SVGAGI. This CDR3 is 13 amino acids long. The CDR3 sequence: CASLGLLTDTQYF. In nucleotides, the CDR3 is TGTGCCAGCTTGGGCCTTTTGACAGATACGCAGTATTTT.

This clone showed up just a few times. The chain recombines TRBV18 with TRBJ2-6, with 8 positions matching TRBD2. The CDR3 spans 18 residues. V lost 3 bases, J lost 0 bases, and 7 bases stayed unmatched. Germline CDR1 reads KGHSH; CDR2 reads LQKENI. In DNA, the CDR3 is TGTGCCAGCTCACCTGCCCTAGCGGGTGCCTCTGGGGCCAACGTCCTGACTTTC. This encodes CASSPALAGASGANVLTF. The complete variable domain, with remaining parts taken from reference TRBV18 and TRBJ2-6, reads NAGVMQNPRHLVRRRGQEARLRCSPMKGHSHVYWYRQLPEEGLKFMVYLQKENIIDESGMPKERFSAEFPKEGPSILRIQQVVRGDSAAYFCASSPALAGASGANVLTFGAGSRLTVL.

This clone showed up just a few times. This chain connects TRBV5-1 to TRBJ2-1; D unresolved. V was clipped by 0 bases and J by 4 bases, with 8 bases between them. In germline, CDR1 is SGHRS, CDR2 YFSETQ. This CDR3 is built from 14 residues. CDR3 region: CASSLDAVYNEQFF. In DNA, the CDR3 is TGCGCCAGCAGCTTGGATGCGGTTTACAATGAGCAGTTCTTC.

V and J are TRBV6-1 and TRBJ2-7; D remains ambiguous. Deletions cut 6 bases from V and 3 bases from J, with 6 bases between. The germline V gene encodes CDR1 MNHNS and CDR2 SASEGT. This CDR3 region has 11 residues. CDR3: CASSKLYEQYF. In DNA, the CDR3 is TGTGCCAGCAGCAAACTCTACGAGCAGTACTTC.

The rearrangement uses TRBV7-2 and TRBJ2-7; TRBD2 aligns across 7 bases. Germline CDR1 reads SGHTA; CDR2 reads FQGNSA. CDR3 length: 14 amino acids. J lost 4 bases, V lost 5 bases, and 8 bases had no gene match. CDR3 coding DNA: TGTGCCAGCAGCCCCACGGGGACTATATACGAGCAGTACTTC. Protein: CASSPTGTIYEQYF.

The chain carries TRBV5-4 and TRBJ1-1, with TRBD1 matching 7 bases. Trimming removed 8 bases from V and 0 bases from J; junction bases left unmatched: 10. From germline, CDR1 is SGHNT and CDR2 YYREEE (reference sequence). The CDR3 sequence is 15 residues long. CDR3 in amino acids: CASSRGRGVNTEAFF. CDR3 coding DNA: TGTGCCAGTTCAAGGGGGCGCGGGGTGAACACTGAAGCTTTCTTT.